The 5 T cell receptor beta chains below all came from one sample that was sequenced in a study of vaccination effects on CD4 cells after COVID-19. Cells that had been cultured for roughly ten days were the source of isolated CD4+ T cells. The antigens these receptors bind are not known. Clones were read by immunoSEQ multiplex PCR, and TCRdb kept only the in-frame ones, dropping some. The repertoire holds roughly 31,000 clones, with 70% as singletons. This specimen was CD4+ T cells from PBMCs cultured without peptide, taken before COVID-19 vaccination. The receptors come from a human donor who received a COVID-19 vaccine.

This clone was recorded a few times. The V and J genes are TRBV4-2 and TRBJ2-1, with D maybe TRBD1 (6 bases). The V and J ends lost 3 bases and 4 bases respectively, with 13 bases between them. This CDR3 has 15 amino acids. The V gene's germline CDR1 is LGHNA and CDR2 YNFKEQ. The CDR3, as DNA: TGTGCCAGCAGCCAGCCGGGACACTCATACAATGAGCAGTTCTTC. This translates into CASSQPGHSYNEQFF.

This clone was recorded once. The V and J genes are TRBV5-1 and TRBJ2-5; no clear D. CDR3 length equals 11 residues. V shed 0 bases and J shed 3 bases, with 0 bases lying between them. CDR1 and CDR2 from the germline V gene are SGHRS and YFSETQ. The CDR3 reads CASSLEETQYF. In DNA form, the CDR3 reads TGCGCCAGCAGCTTGGAAGAGACCCAGTACTTC. Supplemented by reference TRBV5-1 and TRBJ2-5, the full variable domain reads KAGVTQTPRYLIKTRGQQVTLSCSPISGHRSVSWYQQTPGQGLQFLFEYFSETQRNKGNFPGRFSGRQFSNSRSEMNVSTLELGDSALYLCASSLEETQYFGPGTRLLVL.

The chain links TRBV5-1 to TRBJ1-1, with D perhaps matching TRBD1 (5 bases). Germline CDR1 and CDR2: SGHRS and YFSETQ. This CDR3 has 13 amino acids. The V gene lost 2 bases and the J gene lost 5 bases, with 10 bases spanning the gap. The DNA for the CDR3 is TGCGCCAGCAGCTTAAGGGCAGGGACTGAAGCTTTCTTT. Translating it yields CASSLRAGTEAFF.

The chain uses TRBV19 and TRBJ1-1, with D hard to call. Germline V lookup: CDR1 LNHDA, CDR2 SQIVND (reference sequence). This CDR3 contains 15 residues. The germline V and J ends were trimmed by 3 bases and 5 bases, with 16 bases remaining between them. The CDR3 spells CASSIISPRKTEAFF. The CDR3 DNA is TGTGCCAGTAGTATTATCAGCCCCCGAAAGACTGAAGCTTTCTTT.

This clone occurred once. This rearrangement joins TRBV29-1 to TRBJ2-3; 9 bases are a match to TRBD2. The CDR3 is 15 residues long. V lost 5 bases to trimming and J lost 4 bases; unmatched junction nucleotides: 10. Germline loops: CDR1 SQVTM, CDR2 ANQGSEA. The CDR3 sequence is CSVIWSGGLSDTQYF. CDR3 bases: TGCAGCGTTATCTGGAGCGGGGGGCTTTCAGATACGCAGTATTTT.